This T cell receptor beta chain derives from a study of shared clonotypes between healthy human individuals. Regarding the study as a whole: Larger richness was generally estimated for naive than memory subsets. The naive CD4 repertoires of a handful of donors were compared, and around 5% of clonotypes were shared.

Details on this clone: The antigen is unknown.

There are 15 residues in the CDR3. Germline CDR1 SGHDT, CDR2 YYEEEE. V lost 3 bases and J lost 0; bases outside the gene matches: 4. Evenly divided among several immunoSEQ plates was the genomic DNA of each subset. Authors' processing steps: ImmunoSEQ yielded junction-only sequences lacking quality scores, so filtering differed. Clones were sequenced by immunoSEQ multiplex PCR, and TCRdb holds only the in-frame ones, with some missing. The DNA gave D and trimming, while V, J and clone size come from that table. The sample holds roughly 1.4 million clones; approximately 98.5% are singletons and the top ten take 0.3% to 0.45%.

This sequence originates from a man aged 25-45 years in good health. The sequencing input was naive CD4+ T cells sorted from blood. Subset given: CD45RA+ positively selected. The chain joins TRBV5-6 to TRBJ2-7, with 9 bases identical to TRBD2. The DNA of the CDR3 is TGTGCCAGCAGCTCTGGCGGGAGGGCCTCCTACGAGCAGTACTTC. This sequence encodes CASSSGGRASYEQYF.